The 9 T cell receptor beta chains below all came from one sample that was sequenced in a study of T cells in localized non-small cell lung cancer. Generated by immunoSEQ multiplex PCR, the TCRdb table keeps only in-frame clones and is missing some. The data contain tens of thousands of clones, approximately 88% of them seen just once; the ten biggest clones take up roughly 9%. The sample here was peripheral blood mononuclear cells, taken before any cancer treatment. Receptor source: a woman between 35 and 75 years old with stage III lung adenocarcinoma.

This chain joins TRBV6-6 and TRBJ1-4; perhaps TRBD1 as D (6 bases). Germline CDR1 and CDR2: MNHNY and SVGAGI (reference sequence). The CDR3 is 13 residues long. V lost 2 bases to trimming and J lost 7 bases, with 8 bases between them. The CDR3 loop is CASSYGGGEKLFF. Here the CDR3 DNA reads TGTGCCAGCAGTTACGGGGGCGGTGAAAAACTGTTTTTT.

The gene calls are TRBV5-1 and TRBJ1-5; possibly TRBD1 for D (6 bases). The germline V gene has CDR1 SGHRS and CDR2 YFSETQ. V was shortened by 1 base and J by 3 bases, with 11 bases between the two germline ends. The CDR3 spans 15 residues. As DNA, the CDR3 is TGCGCCAGCAGCTTGAGTACGGGGGCCAATCAGCCCCAGCATTTT. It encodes CASSLSTGANQPQHF. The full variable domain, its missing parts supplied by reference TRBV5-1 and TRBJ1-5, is KAGVTQTPRYLIKTRGQQVTLSCSPISGHRSVSWYQQTPGQGLQFLFEYFSETQRNKGNFPGRFSGRQFSNSRSEMNVSTLELGDSALYLCASSLSTGANQPQHFGDGTRLSIL.

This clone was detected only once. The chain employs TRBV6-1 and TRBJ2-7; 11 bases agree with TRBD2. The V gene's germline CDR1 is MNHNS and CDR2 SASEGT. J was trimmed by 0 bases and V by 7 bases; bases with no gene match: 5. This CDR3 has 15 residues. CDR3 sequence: CASKLAGGSSYEQYF. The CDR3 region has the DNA TGTGCCAGCAAATTAGCGGGGGGGAGCTCCTACGAGCAGTACTTC.

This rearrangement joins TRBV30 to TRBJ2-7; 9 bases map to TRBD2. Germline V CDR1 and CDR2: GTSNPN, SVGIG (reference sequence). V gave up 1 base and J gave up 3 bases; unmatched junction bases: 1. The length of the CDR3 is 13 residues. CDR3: CAWSGGGVYEQYF. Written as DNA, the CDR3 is TGTGCCTGGAGTGGCGGGGGGGTCTACGAGCAGTACTTC. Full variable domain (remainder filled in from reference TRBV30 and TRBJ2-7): SQTIHQWPATLVQPVGSPLSLECTVEGTSNPNLYWYRQAAGRGLQLLFYSVGIGQISSEVPQNLSASRPQDRQFILSSKKLLLSDSGFYLCAWSGGGVYEQYFGPGTRLTVT.

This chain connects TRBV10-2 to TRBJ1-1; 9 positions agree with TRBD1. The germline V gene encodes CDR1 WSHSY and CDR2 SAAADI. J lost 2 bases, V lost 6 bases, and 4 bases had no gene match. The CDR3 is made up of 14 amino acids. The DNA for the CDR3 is TGCGCCAGCAGAGGACAGGGGACAAACACTGAAGCTTTCTTT. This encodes CASRGQGTNTEAFF.

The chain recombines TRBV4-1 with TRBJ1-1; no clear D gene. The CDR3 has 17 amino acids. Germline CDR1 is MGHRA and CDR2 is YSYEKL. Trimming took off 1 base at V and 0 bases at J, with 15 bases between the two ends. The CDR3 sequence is CASSQVDMGLMNTEAFF. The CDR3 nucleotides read TGCGCCAGCAGCCAAGTCGATATGGGCCTGATGAACACTGAAGCTTTCTTT.

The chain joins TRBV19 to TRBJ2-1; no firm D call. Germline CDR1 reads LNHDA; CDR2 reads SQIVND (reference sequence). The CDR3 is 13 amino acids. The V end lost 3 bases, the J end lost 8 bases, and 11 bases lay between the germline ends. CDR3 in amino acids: CASSILPRDEQFF. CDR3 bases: TGTGCCAGTAGTATCTTGCCCCGGGATGAGCAGTTCTTC.

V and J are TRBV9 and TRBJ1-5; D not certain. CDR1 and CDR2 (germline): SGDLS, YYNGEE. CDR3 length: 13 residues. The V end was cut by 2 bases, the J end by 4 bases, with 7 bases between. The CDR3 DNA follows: TGTGCCAGCAGCGTTGACTGGAATCAGCCCCAGCATTTT. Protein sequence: CASSVDWNQPQHF.

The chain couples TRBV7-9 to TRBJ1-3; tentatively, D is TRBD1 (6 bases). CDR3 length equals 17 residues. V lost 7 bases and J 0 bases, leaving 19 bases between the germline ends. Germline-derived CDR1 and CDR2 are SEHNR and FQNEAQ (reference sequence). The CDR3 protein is CASTSKTRDTSGNTIYF. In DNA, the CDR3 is TGTGCCAGCACTTCTAAAACCCGGGACACCTCTGGAAACACCATATATTTT. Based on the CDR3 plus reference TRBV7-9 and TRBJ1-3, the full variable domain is DTGVSQNPRHKITKRGQNVTFRCDPISEHNRLYWYRQTLGQGPEFLTYFQNEAQLEKSRLLSDRFSAERPKGSFSTLEIQRTEQGDSAMYLCASTSKTRDTSGNTIYFGEGSWLTVV.